This T cell receptor beta chain was recorded in a study of T cells expressing NK-cell markers. Germline CDR1 and CDR2: SGHNT and YYREEE (reference sequence). The CDR3 totals 13 residues. What made the TCR beta cDNA was 5'RACE template switching with UMIs. TCRdb reworked the 5' RACE reads into one entry per CDR3 protein, no DNA. In all, the sample yields 440,000 or so distinct CDR3 sequences. This rearrangement joins TRBV5-4 to TRBJ2-1. The receptor's source is a woman between 18 and 70 years old in good health. Sequenced material: blood T cells: a sorted CD56 or NKG2C T cell subset, CD4+ or CD8+ T cells, or bulk PBMC T cells (not recorded which). CDR3: CASSLGIRNEQFF.